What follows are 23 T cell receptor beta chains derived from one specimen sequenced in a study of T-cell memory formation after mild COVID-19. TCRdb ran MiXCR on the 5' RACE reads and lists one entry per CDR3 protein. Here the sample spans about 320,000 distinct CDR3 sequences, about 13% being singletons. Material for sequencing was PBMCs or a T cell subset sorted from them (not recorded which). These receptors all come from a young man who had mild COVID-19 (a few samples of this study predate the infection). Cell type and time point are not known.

The CDR3 DNA sequence: TGCGCCAGCAGCTTGGGTTTAAGGGCCTGGGGTCGGGACGTCCTGACTTTC. This codes for CASSLGLRAWGRDVLTF. This chain uses TRBV5-1 with TRBJ2-6; no firm D call. Per the germline V gene, CDR1 is SGHRS and CDR2 is YFSETQ. V shed 0 bases and J shed 11 bases, with 21 bases lying between them. The CDR3 is made up of 17 amino acids.

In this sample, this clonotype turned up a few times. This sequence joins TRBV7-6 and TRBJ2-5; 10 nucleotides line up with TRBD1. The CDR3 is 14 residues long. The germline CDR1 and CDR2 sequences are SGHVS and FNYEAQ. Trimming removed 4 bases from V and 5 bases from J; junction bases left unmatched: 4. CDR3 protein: CASSSGQGDETQYF. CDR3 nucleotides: TGTGCCAGCAGCTCTGGACAGGGGGACGAGACCCAGTACTTC.

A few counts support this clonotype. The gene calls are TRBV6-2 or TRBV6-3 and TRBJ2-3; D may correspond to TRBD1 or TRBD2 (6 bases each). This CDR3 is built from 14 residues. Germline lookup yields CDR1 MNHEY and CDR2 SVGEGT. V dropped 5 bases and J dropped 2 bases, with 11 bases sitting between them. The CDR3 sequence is CASSDRGHTDTQYF. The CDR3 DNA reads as TGTGCCAGCAGTGATCGGGGGCACACAGATACGCAGTATTTT.

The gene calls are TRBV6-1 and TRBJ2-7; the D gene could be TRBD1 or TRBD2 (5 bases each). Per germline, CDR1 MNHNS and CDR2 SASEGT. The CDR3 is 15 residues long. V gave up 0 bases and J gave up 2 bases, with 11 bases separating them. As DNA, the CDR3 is TGTGCCAGCAGTGAAGCCGGGACGCCCCCCTACGAGCAGTACTTC. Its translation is CASSEAGTPPYEQYF.

The CDR3 here is CSASSAGGQETQYF. CDR3 nucleotide sequence: TGCAGTGCTAGTTCCGCAGGGGGCCAAGAGACCCAGTACTTC. The genes are TRBV20-1 and TRBJ2-5; the match to TRBD1 covers 7 bases. Per the germline V gene, CDR1 is DFQATT and CDR2 is SNEGSKA (reference sequence). With 3 bases clipped from V and 1 base from J, the junction kept 5 bases outside the gene matches. The CDR3 totals 14 residues.

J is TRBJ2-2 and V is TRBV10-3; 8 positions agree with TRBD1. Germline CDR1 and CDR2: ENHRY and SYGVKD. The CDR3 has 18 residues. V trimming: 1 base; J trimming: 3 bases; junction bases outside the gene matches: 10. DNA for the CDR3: TGTGCCATCAGTGAGTTCCCACCGGGACAGGCCTACACCGGGGAGCTGTTTTTT. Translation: CAISEFPPGQAYTGELFF.

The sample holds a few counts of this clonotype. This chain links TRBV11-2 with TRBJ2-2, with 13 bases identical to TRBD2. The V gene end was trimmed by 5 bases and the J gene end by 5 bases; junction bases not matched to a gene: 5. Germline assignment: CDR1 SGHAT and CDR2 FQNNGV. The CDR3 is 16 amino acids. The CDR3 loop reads CASSLRLAGGTGELFF. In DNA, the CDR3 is TGTGCCAGCAGCCTGAGACTAGCGGGGGGTACCGGGGAGCTGTTTTTT.

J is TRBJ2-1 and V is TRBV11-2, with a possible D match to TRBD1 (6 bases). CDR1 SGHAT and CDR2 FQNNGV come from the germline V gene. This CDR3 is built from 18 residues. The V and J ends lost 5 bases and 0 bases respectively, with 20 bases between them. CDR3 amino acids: CASSERTAFRYSYNEQFF. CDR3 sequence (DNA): TGTGCCAGCAGCGAGCGGACAGCGTTTAGATACTCCTACAATGAGCAGTTCTTC.

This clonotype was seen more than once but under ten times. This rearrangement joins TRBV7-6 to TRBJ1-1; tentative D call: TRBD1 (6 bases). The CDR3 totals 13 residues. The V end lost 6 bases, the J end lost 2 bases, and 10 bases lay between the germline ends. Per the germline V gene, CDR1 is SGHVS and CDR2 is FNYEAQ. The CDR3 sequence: CASRRTANTEAFF. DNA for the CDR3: TGTGCCAGCAGGAGGACAGCCAACACTGAAGCTTTCTTT.

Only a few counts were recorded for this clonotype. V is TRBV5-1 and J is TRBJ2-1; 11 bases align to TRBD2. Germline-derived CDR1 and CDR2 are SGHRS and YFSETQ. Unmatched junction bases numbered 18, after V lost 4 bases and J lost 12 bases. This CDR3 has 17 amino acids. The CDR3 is CASSARATSGKPAGQFF. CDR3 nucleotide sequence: TGCGCCAGCAGCGCTAGGGCGACTAGCGGGAAACCCGCGGGGCAGTTCTTC.

The DNA for the CDR3 is TGTGCCAGCAGCGTGGGACAGACAGAGGGGCCCCAGCATTTT. Residues: CASSVGQTEGPQHF. This chain uses TRBV9 with TRBJ1-5, with TRBD1 matching 7 bases. J gave up 9 bases and V 2 bases, and 8 bases lay outside the gene matches. The CDR3 has 14 amino acids. Germline V gene lookup returns CDR1 SGDLS and CDR2 YYNGEE.

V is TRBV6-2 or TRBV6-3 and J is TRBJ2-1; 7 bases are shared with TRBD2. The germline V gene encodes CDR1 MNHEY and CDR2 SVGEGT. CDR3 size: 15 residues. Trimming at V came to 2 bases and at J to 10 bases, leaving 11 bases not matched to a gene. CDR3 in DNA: TGTGCCAGCAGTTACAACGCCGCCGGGGGGAAAGAGCAGTTCTTC. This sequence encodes CASSYNAAGGKEQFF.

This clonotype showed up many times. The CDR3 here is CASSFTGDVQETQYF. The CDR3 DNA reads as TGCGCCAGCAGCTTTACAGGGGACGTCCAAGAGACCCAGTACTTC. The chain employs TRBV5-1 and TRBJ2-5, with 7 bases fitting TRBD1. The CDR3 extends over 15 amino acids. Germline CDR1 reads SGHRS; CDR2 reads YFSETQ. The J segment lost 1 base and the V segment lost 2 bases, leaving 5 bases of the junction unmatched. Full variable domain (rest looked up from reference TRBV5-1 and TRBJ2-5): KAGVTQTPRYLIKTRGQQVTLSCSPISGHRSVSWYQQTPGQGLQFLFEYFSETQRNKGNFPGRFSGRQFSNSRSEMNVSTLELGDSALYLCASSFTGDVQETQYFGPGTRLLVL.

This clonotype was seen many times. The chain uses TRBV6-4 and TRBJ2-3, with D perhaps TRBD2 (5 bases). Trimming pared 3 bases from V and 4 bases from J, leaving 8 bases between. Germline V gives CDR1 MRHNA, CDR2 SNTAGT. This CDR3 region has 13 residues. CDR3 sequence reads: CASSEERADTQYF. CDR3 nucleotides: TGTGCCAGCAGTGAGGAGAGGGCAGATACGCAGTATTTT.

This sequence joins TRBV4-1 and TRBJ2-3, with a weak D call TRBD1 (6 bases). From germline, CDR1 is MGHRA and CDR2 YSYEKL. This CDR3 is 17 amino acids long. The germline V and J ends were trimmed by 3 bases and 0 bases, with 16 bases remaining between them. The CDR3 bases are TGCGCCAGCAGCCACCTAGCATCCCAGGGGAGCACAGATACGCAGTATTTT. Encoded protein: CASSHLASQGSTDTQYF.

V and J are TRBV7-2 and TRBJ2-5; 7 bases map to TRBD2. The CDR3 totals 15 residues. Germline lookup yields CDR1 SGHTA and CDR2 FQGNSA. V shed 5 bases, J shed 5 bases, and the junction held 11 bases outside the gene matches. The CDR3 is CASSPTRAGGETQYF. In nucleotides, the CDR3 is TGTGCCAGCAGCCCGACACGAGCCGGGGGGGAGACCCAGTACTTC.

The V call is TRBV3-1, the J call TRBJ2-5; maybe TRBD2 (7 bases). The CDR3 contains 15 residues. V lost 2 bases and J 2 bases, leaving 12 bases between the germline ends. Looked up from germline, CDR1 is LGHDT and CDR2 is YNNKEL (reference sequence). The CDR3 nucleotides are TGTGCCAGCAGCCAACCGGCGGGGGCTCAAGAGACCCAGTACTTC. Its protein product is CASSQPAGAQETQYF.

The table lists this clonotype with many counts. The CDR3 region is CSVGAAGNEQFF. The CDR3 DNA reads TGCAGCGTTGGGGCCGCGGGCAATGAGCAGTTCTTC. This chain uses TRBV29-1 with TRBJ2-1, with D perhaps TRBD2 (5 bases). This CDR3 spans 12 amino acids. The ends were cut back, 4 bases at V and 6 bases at J, with 10 bases in the middle. Per the germline V gene, CDR1 is SQVTM and CDR2 is ANQGSEA.

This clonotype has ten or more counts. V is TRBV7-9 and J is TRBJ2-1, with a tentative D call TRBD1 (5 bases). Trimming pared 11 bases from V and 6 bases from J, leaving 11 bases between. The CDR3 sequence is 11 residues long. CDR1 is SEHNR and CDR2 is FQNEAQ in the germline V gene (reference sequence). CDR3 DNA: TGTGCCCAGGGCCCTACCAATGAGCAGTTCTTC. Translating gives CAQGPTNEQFF.

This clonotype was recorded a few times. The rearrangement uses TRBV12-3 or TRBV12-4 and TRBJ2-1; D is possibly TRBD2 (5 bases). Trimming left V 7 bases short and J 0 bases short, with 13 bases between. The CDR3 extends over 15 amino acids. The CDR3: CASTSGLPSYNEQFF. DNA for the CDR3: TGTGCCAGCACCTCCGGACTCCCCTCCTACAATGAGCAGTTCTTC.

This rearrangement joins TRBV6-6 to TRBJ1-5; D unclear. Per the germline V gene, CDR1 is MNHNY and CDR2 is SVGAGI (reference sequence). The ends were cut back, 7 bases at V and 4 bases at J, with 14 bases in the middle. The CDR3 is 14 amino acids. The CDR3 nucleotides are TGTGCCAGCACCGACGATCAGAGGAATCAGCCCCAGCATTTT. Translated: CASTDDQRNQPQHF.

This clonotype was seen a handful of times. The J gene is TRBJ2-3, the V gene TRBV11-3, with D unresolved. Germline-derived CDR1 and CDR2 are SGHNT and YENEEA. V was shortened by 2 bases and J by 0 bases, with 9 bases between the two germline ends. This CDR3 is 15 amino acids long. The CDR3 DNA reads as TGTGCCAGCAGCTTACGAGCCACTAGCACAGATACGCAGTATTTT. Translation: CASSLRATSTDTQYF.

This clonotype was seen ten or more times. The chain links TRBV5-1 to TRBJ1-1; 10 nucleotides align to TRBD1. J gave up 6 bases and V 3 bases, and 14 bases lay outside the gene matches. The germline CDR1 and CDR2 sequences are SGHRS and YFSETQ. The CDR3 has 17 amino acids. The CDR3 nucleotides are TGCGCCAGCAGCTCGGACAGGGGGGCGCGAAAAAGGGCTGAAGCTTTCTTT. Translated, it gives CASSSDRGARKRAEAFF. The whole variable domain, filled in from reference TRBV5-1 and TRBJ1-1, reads KAGVTQTPRYLIKTRGQQVTLSCSPISGHRSVSWYQQTPGQGLQFLFEYFSETQRNKGNFPGRFSGRQFSNSRSEMNVSTLELGDSALYLCASSSDRGARKRAEAFFGQGTRLTVV.